A single sample is the source of the 10 T cell receptor beta chains below, sequenced in a study of tumor-infiltrating lymphocytes in primary liver carcinoma. cDNA specific to TCR beta was made from approximately 0.55 ug of total RNA, with a constant-region primer employed for priming. What produced the TCR beta libraries was three nested multiplex PCR rounds using slightly modified ARM-PCR. Amplification in the first two PCR rounds was performed using TRBV1-TRBV30 forward primers and a C-beta reverse primer for 10 cycles each. MiXCR, applied by TCRdb to the multiplex PCR reads, yields one record per CDR3 protein. The sample lists about 320,000 distinct CDR3 sequences; approximately 60% were seen once. Unsorted whole blood supplied the blood RNA, and germline DNA was isolated too. The sequenced sample was peripheral blood. The source is a man aged 40-55 years with primary liver carcinoma and hepatitis B virus infection.

This clonotype has at least ten counts. This sequence joins TRBV12-5 and TRBJ2-2; maybe TRBD2 (6 bases). The CDR3 length is 13 residues. V shed 2 bases and J shed 5 bases, with 6 bases lying between them. The germline CDR1 and CDR2 sequences are LGHNT and FRNRAP. As DNA, the CDR3 is TGTGCTAGTGGTTTGCGGGAGACCGGGGAGCTGTTTTTT. Translation gives CASGLRETGELFF.

This clonotype was counted ten times or more. This chain joins TRBV4-3 and TRBJ2-3, with D perhaps TRBD1 (6 bases). Germline V gene data show CDR1 as LGHNA and CDR2 as YSLEER. This CDR3 comprises 16 residues. The V end was cut by 0 bases, the J end by 6 bases, with 16 bases between. The CDR3 nucleotides read TGCGCCAGCAGCCAAGATATGGTCACAGGGAAGGATACGCAGTATTTT. Translating it yields CASSQDMVTGKDTQYF.

Regarding this clonotype: Mismatch with germline at one junction end may stem from a read error. The chain has TRBV28 and TRBJ2-2; 8 bases are a match to TRBD2. From germline, CDR1 is MDHEN and CDR2 SYDVKM. The CDR3 runs 16 residues. CDR3 sequence (DNA): TGCGCCAGCAGTTTCCTCGGGACTAGGGTTTCCGGGGAGCTGTTTTTT. Translation: CASSFLGTRVSGELFF.

Comment on this clonotype: This likely comes from a read error, as the CDR3 has no conserved phenylalanine or tryptophan at its end. This chain connects TRBV6-5 to TRBJ2-7, with D tentatively TRBD2 (6 bases). The CDR3 is made up of 14 amino acids. Per the germline V gene, CDR1 is MNHEY and CDR2 is SVGAGI. CDR3 region: CASSSGDSTYEQYS. The DNA of the CDR3 is TGTGCCAGCAGTTCGGGGGACTCCACCTATGAGCAGTACTCC.

This sequence joins TRBV6-1 and TRBJ2-7; D is possibly TRBD2 (7 bases). The CDR3 length is 15 residues. Between the trimmed V and J ends, which lost 6 bases and 7 bases, there was a span of 22 bases. Per germline, CDR1 MNHNS and CDR2 SASEGT. The CDR3 DNA reads as TGTGCCAGCAGCCGGACCGGGGGGCCCCGCTCGGAGCAGTACTTC. Translation gives CASSRTGGPRSEQYF.

Remarks on this clonotype: A much larger clone is a single base away; this may be a read error. CDR3 sequence reads: CASSQDRDGVAIF. DNA of the CDR3: TGTGCCAGCAGCCAAGACAGGGATGGGGTAGCTATCTTT. The chain employs TRBV11-1 and TRBJ1-1; 7 nucleotides match TRBD1. CDR1 and CDR2 from the germline V gene are SGHAT and FQDESV (reference sequence). This CDR3 has 13 amino acids.

Comment on this clonotype: This may come from a read error, since a much larger clone is one base off. J is TRBJ2-3 and V is TRBV7-8, with D unresolved. Per the germline V gene, CDR1 is SGHVS and CDR2 is FQNEAQ. The CDR3 totals 11 residues. CDR3 nucleotide sequence: TGTGCCAGCACCGACACAGATATGCAGTATTTT. Its translation: CASTDTDMQYF.

This rearrangement joins TRBV5-6 to TRBJ1-4; D not resolved. CDR3 length: 13 residues. The V and J ends lost 10 bases and 8 bases respectively, with 18 bases between them. The germline gives CDR1 SGHDT, CDR2 YYEEEE. CDR3 nucleotide sequence: TGTGCCGGCACCTCGCGCAGCGGGGAAAAACTGTTTTTT. It translates to CAGTSRSGEKLFF.

On this clonotype itself: This may be a read error, as it is one base from a much larger clone. V and J are TRBV6-6 and TRBJ2-4; 7 positions agree with TRBD2. The CDR3 is 17 amino acids. Germline V gene lookup returns CDR1 MNHNY and CDR2 SVGAGI (reference sequence). The chain's CDR3 is CASSSTGEGLAKNIEYF. CDR3 coding DNA: TGTGCCAGCAGCTCGACTGGGGAGGGCCTAGCCAAAAACATTGAGTACTTC.

The chain has TRBV5-4 and TRBJ2-7, with D possibly being TRBD1 (6 bases). The CDR3 loop spans 12 amino acids. V lost 4 bases and J 8 bases, leaving 13 bases between the germline ends. Germline CDR1 reads SGHNT; CDR2 reads YYREEE (reference sequence). CDR3 nucleotide sequence: TGTGCCAGCAGCCTACAGGGATCCAAGCAGTACTTC. This translates into CASSLQGSKQYF. Combining the CDR3 with reference TRBV5-4 and TRBJ2-7 gives the whole variable domain ETGVTQSPTHLIKTRGQQVTLRCSSQSGHNTVSWYQQALGQGPQFIFQYYREEENGRGNFPPRFSGLQFPNYSSELNVNALELDDSALYLCASSLQGSKQYFGPGTRLTVT.